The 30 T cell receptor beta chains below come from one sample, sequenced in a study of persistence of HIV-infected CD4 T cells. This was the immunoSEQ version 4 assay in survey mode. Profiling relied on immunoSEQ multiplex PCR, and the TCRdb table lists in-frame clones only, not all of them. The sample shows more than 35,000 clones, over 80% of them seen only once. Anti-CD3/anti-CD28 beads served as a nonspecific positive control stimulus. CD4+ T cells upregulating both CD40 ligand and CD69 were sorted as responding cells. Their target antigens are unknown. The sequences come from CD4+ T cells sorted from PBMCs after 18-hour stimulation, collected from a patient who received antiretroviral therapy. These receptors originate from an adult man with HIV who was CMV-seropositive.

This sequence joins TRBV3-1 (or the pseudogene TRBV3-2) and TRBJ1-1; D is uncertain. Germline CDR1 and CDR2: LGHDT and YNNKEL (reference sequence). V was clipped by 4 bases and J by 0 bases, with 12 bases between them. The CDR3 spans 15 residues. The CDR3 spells CASSPSMIMNTEAFF. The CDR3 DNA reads TGTGCCAGCAGCCCGTCGATGATCATGAACACTGAAGCTTTCTTT.

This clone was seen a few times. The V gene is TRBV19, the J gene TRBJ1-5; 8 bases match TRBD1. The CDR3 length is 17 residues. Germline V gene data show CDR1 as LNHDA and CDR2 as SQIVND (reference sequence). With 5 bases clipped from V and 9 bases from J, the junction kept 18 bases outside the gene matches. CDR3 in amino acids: CASSPEGGQGPTSPQHF. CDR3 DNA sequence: TGTGCCAGTAGTCCCGAGGGAGGACAGGGCCCCACATCGCCCCAGCATTTT.

The CDR3 DNA is TGTGCCAGCAGCTTAGCTACGGGAGTCGGTAGCGAGCAGTACTTC. Its translation is CASSLATGVGSEQYF. The J gene is TRBJ2-7, the V gene TRBV7-2, with D possibly matching TRBD2 (6 bases). Per the germline V gene, CDR1 is SGHTA and CDR2 is FQGNSA. CDR3 length equals 15 residues. Between the trimmed V and J ends, which lost 0 bases and 6 bases, there was a span of 15 bases.

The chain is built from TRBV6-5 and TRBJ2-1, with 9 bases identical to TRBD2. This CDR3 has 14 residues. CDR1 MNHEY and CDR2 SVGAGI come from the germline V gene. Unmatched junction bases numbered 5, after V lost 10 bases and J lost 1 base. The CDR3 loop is CATWGLASYNEQFF. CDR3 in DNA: TGTGCCACCTGGGGACTAGCTTCCTACAATGAGCAGTTCTTC.

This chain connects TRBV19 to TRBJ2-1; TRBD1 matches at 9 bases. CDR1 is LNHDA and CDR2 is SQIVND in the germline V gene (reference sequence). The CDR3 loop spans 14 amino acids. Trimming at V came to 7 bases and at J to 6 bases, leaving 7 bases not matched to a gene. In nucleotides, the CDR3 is TGTGCCAGTACTTTCGGGACAGGGATCAATGAGCAGTTCTTC. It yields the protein CASTFGTGINEQFF.

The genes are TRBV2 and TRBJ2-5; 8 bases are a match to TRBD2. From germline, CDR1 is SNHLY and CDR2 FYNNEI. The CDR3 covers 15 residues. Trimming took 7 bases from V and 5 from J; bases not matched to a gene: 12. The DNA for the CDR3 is TGTGCCAGCACAACGGGAGGGCAGGATGAGGAGACCCAGTACTTC. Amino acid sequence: CASTTGGQDEETQYF.

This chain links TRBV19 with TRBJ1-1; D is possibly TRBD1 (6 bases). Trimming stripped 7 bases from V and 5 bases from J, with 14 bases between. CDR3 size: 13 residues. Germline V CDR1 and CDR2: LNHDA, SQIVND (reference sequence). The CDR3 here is CASTGSRGTEAFF. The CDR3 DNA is TGTGCCAGTACCGGGTCGAGGGGGACTGAAGCTTTCTTT.

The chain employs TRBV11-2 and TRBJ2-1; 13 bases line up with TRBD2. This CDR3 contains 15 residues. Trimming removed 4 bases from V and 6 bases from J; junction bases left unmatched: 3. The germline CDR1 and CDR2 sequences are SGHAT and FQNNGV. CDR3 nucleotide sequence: TGTGCCAGCAGCTCGGGACTAGCGGGACCCAATGAGCAGTTCTTC. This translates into CASSSGLAGPNEQFF.

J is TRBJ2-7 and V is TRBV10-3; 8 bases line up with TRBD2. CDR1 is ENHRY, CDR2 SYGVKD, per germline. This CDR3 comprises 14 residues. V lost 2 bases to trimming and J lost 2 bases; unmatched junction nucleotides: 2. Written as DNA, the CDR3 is TGTGCCATCAGTGAGCGGGAGGGGCCCTACGAGCAGTACTTC. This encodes CAISEREGPYEQYF.

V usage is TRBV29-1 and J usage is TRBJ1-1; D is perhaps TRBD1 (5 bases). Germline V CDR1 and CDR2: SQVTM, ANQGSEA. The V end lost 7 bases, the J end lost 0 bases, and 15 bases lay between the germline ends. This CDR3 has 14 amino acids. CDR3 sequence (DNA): TGCAGCGCGAAGACAGATATCATGAACACTGAAGCTTTCTTT. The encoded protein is CSAKTDIMNTEAFF.

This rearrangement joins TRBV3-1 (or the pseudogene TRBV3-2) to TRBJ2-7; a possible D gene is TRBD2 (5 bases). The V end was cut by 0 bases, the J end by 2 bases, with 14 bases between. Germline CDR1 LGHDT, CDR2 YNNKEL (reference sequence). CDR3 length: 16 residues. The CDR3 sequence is CASSQDTRVSTYEQYF. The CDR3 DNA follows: TGTGCCAGCAGCCAAGATACGAGGGTAAGCACCTACGAGCAGTACTTC.

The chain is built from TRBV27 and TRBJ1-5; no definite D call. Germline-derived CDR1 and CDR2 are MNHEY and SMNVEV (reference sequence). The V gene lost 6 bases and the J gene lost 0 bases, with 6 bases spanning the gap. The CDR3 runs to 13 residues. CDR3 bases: TGTGCCAGCAGACTATATAGCAATCAGCCCCAGCATTTT. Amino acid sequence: CASRLYSNQPQHF.

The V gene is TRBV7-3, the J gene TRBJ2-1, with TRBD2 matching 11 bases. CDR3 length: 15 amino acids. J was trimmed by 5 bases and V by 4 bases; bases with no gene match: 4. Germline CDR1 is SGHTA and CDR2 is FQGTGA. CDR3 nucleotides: TGTGCCAGCAGCTCTACTAGCGGGAGAAACAATGAGCAGTTCTTC. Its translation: CASSSTSGRNNEQFF.

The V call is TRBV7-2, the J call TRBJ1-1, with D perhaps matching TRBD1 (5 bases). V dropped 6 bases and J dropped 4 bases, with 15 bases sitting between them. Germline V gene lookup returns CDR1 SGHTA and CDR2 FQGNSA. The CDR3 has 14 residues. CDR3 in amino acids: CASRLPGRSTEAFF. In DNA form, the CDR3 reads TGTGCCAGCAGGCTGCCGGGGCGGAGCACTGAAGCTTTCTTT.

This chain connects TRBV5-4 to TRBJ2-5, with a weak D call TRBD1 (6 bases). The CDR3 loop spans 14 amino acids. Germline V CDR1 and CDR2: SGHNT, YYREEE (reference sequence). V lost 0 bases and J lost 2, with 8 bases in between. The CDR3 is CASSLADSQETQYF. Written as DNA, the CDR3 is TGTGCCAGCAGCTTGGCGGACAGTCAAGAGACCCAGTACTTC.

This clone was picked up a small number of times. CDR3 region: CAWSSHVLSTNEKLFF. CDR3 in DNA: TGTGCCTGGTCCTCGCATGTCCTGTCAACTAATGAAAAACTGTTTTTT. V usage is TRBV30 and J usage is TRBJ1-4, with no clear D. CDR3 length: 16 amino acids. V was pared by 5 bases and J by 0 bases, with 16 bases between. Germline V gives CDR1 GTSNPN, CDR2 SVGIG (reference sequence).

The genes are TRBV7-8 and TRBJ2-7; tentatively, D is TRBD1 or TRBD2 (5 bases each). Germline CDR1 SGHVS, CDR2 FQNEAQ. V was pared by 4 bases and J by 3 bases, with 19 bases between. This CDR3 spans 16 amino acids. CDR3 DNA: TGTGCCAGCAGCTCCCGTGGACGGGGCAACTTCTACGAGCAGTACTTC. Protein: CASSSRGRGNFYEQYF. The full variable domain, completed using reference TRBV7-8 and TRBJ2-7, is GAGVSQSPRYKVAKRGQDVALRCDPISGHVSLFWYQQALGQGPEFLTYFQNEAQLDKSGLPSDRFFAERPEGSVSTLKIQRTQQEDSAVYLCASSSRGRGNFYEQYFGPGTRLTVT.

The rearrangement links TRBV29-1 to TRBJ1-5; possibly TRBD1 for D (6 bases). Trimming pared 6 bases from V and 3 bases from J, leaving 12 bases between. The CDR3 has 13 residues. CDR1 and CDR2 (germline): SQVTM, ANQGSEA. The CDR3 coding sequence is TGCAGCGTCCGGGACAAGTTCAATCAGCCCCAGCATTTT. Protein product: CSVRDKFNQPQHF.

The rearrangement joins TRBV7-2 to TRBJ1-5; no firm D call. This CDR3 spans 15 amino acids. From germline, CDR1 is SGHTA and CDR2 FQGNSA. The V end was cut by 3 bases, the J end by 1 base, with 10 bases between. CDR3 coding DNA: TGTGCCAGCAGCTTGCGCGAAAGGAGCAATCAGCCCCAGCATTTT. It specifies CASSLRERSNQPQHF.

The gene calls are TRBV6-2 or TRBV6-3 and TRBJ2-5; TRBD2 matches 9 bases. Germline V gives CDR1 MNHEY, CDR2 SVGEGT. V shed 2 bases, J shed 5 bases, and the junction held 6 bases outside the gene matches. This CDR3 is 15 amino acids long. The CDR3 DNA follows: TGTGCCAGCAGTTACGAGGCGGGAGGGTTGGAGACCCAGTACTTC. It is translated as CASSYEAGGLETQYF.

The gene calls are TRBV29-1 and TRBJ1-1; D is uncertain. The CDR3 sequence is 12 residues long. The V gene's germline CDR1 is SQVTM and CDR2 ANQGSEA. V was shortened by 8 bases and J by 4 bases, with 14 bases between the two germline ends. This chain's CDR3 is CSSTLVGTEAFF. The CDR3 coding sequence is TGCAGCAGTACCTTGGTCGGCACTGAAGCTTTCTTT.

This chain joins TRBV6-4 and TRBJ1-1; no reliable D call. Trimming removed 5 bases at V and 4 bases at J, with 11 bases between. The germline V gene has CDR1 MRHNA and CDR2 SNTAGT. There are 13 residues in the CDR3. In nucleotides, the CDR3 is TGTGCCAGCAGTAGAGAGGCGGGCACTGAAGCTTTCTTT. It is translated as CASSREAGTEAFF.

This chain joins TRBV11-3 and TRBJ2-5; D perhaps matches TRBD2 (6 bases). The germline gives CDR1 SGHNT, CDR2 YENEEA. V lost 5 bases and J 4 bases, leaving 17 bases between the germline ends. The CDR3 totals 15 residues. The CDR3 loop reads CASSQDGGGSETQYF. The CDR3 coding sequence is TGTGCCAGCAGCCAGGATGGTGGGGGGTCAGAGACCCAGTACTTC.

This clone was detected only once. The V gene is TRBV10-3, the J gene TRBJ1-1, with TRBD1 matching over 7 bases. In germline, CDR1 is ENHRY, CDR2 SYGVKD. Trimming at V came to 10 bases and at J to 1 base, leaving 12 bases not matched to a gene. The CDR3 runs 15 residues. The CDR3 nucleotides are TGTGCCACCTCTCACCGGGACAGCGAGAACACTGAAGCTTTCTTT. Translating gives CATSHRDSENTEAFF.

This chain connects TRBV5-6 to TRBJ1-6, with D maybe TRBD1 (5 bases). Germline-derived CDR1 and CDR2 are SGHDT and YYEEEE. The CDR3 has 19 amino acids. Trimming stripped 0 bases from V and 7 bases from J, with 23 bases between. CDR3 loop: CASSLVGAPGLLENSPLHF. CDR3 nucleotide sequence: TGTGCCAGCAGCTTGGTGGGAGCCCCGGGACTATTGGAAAATTCACCCCTCCACTTT. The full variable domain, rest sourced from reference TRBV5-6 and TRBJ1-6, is DAGVTQSPTHLIKTRGQQVTLRCSPKSGHDTVSWYQQALGQGPQFIFQYYEEEERQRGNFPDRFSGHQFPNYSSELNVNALLLGDSALYLCASSLVGAPGLLENSPLHFGNGTRLTVT.

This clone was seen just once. The CDR3 nucleotides read TGCGCCAGCAGCTTGAACGGGGGGCGGGAGACCCAGTACTTC. Its translation: CASSLNGGRETQYF. J is TRBJ2-5 and V is TRBV5-1; perhaps TRBD2 as D (7 bases). Germline-derived CDR1 and CDR2 are SGHRS and YFSETQ. The CDR3 has 14 residues. Trimming cost V 1 base and J 5 bases, with 12 bases left between them.

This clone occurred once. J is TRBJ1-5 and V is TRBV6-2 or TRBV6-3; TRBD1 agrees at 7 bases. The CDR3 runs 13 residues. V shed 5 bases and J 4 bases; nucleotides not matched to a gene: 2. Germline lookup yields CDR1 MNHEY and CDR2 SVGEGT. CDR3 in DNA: TGTGCCAGCAGTGGACAGGTTAATCAGCCCCAGCATTTT. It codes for CASSGQVNQPQHF.

CDR3 bases: TGTGCCAGCAGTTGGGGACAGCGCTATAGCAATCAGCCCCAGCATTTT. Its protein is CASSWGQRYSNQPQHF. J is TRBJ1-5 and V is TRBV6-2 or TRBV6-3, with 7 bases identical to TRBD1. The CDR3 has 16 residues. V lost 4 bases and J lost 0; bases outside the gene matches: 6. CDR1 and CDR2 (germline): MNHEY, SVGEGT.

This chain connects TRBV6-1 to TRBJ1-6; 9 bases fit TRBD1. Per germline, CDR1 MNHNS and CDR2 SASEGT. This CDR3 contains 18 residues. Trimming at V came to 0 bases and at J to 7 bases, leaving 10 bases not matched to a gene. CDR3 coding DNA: TGTGCCAGCAGTGAAGCGCTGCCGGGACAGGGTGGAAATTCACCCCTCCACTTT. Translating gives CASSEALPGQGGNSPLHF.

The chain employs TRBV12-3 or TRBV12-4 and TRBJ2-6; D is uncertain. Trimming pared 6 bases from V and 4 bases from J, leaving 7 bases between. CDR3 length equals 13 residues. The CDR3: CASREPGANVLTF. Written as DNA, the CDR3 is TGTGCCAGCAGGGAACCCGGGGCCAACGTCCTGACTTTC.